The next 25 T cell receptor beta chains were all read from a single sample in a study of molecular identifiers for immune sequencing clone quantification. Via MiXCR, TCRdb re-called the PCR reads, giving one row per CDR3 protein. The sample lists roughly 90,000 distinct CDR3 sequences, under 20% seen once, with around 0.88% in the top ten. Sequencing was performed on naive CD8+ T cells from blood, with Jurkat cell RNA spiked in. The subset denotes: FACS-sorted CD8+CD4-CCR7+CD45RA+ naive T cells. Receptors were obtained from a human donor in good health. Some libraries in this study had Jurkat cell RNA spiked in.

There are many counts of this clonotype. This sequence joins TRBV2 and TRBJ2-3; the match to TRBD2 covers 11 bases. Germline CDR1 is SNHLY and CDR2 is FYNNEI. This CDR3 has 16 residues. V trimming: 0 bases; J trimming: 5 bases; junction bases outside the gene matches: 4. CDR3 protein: CASSEASGRAKDTQYF. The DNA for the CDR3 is TGTGCCAGCAGTGAAGCTAGCGGGAGGGCCAAAGATACGCAGTATTTT.

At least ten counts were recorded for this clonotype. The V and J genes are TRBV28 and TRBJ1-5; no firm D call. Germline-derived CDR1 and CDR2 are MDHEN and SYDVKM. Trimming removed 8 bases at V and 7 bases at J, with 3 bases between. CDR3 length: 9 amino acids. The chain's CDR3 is CASGQPQHF. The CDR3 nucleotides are TGTGCCAGCGGGCAGCCCCAGCATTTT. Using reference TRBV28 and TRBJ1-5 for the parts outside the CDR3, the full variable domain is DVKVTQSSRYLVKRTGEKVFLECVQDMDHENMFWYRQDPGLGLRLIYFSYDVKMKEKGDIPEGYSVSREKKERFSLILESASTNQTSMYLCASGQPQHFGDGTRLSIL.

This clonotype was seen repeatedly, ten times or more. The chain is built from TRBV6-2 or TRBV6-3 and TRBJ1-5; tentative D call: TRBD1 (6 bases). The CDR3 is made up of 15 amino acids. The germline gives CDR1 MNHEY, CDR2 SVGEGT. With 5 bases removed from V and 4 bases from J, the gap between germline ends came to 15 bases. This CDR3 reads CASSLTGTKNQPQHF. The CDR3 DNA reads TGTGCCAGCAGTCTGACCGGGACAAAAAATCAGCCCCAGCATTTT.

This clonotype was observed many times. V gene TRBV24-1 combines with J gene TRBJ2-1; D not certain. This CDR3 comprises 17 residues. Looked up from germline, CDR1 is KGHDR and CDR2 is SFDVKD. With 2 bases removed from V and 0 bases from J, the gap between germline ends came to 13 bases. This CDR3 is CATSDSDGLSSYNEQFF. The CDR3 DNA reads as TGTGCCACCAGTGATTCCGACGGGCTAAGCTCCTACAATGAGCAGTTCTTC.

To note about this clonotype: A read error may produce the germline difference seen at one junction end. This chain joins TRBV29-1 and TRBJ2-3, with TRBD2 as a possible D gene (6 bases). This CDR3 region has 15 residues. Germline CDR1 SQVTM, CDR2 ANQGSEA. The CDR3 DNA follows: TGCAGCGTTGAAGACTATAGCGGTAGAGTAGATACGCGGTATTTT. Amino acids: CSVEDYSGRVDTRYF.

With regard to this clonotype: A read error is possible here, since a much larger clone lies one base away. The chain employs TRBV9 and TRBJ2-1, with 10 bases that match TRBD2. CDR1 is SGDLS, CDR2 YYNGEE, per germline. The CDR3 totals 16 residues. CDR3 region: CASSAPGLAQYNEQLF. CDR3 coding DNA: TGTGCCAGCAGCGCCCCGGGACTAGCGCAATACAATGAGCAGCTCTTC.

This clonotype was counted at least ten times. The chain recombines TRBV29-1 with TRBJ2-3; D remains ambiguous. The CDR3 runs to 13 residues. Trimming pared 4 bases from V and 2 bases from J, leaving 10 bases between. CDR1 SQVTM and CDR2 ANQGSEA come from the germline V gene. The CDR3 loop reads CSVVLPNTDTQYF. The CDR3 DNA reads TGCAGCGTTGTTCTTCCAAACACAGATACGCAGTATTTT.

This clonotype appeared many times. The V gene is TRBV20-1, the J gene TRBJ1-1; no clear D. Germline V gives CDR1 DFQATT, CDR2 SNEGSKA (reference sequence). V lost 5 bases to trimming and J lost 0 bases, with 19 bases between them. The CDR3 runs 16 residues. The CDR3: CSASFLDAPVNTEAFF. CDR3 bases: TGCAGTGCTTCCTTCCTAGACGCACCAGTGAACACTGAAGCTTTCTTT.

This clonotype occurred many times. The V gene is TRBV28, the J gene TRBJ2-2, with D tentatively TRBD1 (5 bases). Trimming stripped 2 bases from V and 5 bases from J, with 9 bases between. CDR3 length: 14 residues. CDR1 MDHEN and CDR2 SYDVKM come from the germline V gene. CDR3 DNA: TGTGCCAGCAGTTTACAGGGTTGGACCGGGGAGCTGTTTTTT. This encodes CASSLQGWTGELFF.

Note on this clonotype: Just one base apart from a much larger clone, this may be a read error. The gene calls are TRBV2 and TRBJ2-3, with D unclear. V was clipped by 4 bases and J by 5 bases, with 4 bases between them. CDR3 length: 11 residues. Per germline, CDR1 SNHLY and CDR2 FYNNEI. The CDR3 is CASSGGDTQYF. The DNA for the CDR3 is TGTGCCAGCAGTGGAGGAGATACGCAGTATTTT.

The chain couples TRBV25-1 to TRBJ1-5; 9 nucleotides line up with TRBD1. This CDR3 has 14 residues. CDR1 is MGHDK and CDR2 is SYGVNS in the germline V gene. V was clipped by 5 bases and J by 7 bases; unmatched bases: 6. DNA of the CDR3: TGTGCCAGCAGTCCGGGACAGGGTCTGCAGCCCCAGCATTTT. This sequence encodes CASSPGQGLQPQHF.

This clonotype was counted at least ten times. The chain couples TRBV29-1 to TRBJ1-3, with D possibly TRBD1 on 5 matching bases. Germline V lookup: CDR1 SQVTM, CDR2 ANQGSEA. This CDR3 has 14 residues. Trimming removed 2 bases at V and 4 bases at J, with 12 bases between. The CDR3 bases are TGCAGCGTTGAAATTAGGGGCCGCGGAAACACCATATATTTT. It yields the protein CSVEIRGRGNTIYF.

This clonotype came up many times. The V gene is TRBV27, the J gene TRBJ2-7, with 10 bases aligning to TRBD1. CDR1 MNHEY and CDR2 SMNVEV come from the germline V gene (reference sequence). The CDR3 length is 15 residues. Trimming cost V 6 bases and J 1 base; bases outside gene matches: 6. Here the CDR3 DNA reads TGTGCCAGCAGCTTGAGGGGACAGGGGTCCTACGAGCAGTACTTC. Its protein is CASSLRGQGSYEQYF.

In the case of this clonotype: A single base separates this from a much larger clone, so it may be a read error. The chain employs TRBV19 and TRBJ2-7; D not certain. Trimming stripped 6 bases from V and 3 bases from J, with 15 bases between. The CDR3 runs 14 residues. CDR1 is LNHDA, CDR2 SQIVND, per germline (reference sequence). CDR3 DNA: TGTGCCAGTAGCACCCGTGGGCCATACTACGAGCAGTACTTC. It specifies CASSTRGPYYEQYF.

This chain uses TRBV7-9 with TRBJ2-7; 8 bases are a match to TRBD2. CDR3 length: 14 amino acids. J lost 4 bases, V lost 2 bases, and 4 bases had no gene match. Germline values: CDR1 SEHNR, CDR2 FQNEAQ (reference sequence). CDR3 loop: CASSLISGGYEQYF. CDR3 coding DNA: TGTGCCAGCAGCTTAATCAGCGGGGGTTACGAGCAGTACTTC.

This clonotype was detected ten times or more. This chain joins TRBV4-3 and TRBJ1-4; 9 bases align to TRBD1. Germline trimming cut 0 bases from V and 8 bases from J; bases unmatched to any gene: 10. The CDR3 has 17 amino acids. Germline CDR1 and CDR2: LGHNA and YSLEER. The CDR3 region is CASSQDPTGGAGEKLFF. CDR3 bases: TGCGCCAGCAGCCAAGATCCTACAGGGGGCGCGGGCGAAAAACTGTTTTTT.

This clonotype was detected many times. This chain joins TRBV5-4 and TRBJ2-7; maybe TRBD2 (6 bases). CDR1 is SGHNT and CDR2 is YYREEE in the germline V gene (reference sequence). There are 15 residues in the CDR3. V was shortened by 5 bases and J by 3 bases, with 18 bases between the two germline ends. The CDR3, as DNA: TGTGCCAGCAGTTATACCGGGACTGCTGACTACGAGCAGTACTTC. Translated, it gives CASSYTGTADYEQYF.

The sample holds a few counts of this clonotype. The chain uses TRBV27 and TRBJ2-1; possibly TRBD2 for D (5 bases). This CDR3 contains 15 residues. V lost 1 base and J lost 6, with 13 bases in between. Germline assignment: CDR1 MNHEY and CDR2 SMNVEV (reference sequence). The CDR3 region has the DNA TGTGCCAGCAGTTTATACCCACCTGGAGGCAATGAGCAGTTCTTC. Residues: CASSLYPPGGNEQFF.

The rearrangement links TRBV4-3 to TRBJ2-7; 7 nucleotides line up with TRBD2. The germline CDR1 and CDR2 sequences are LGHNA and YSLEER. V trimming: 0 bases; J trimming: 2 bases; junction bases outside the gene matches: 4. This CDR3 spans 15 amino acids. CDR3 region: CASSQEAGSPYEQYF. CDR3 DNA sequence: TGCGCCAGCAGCCAAGAAGCGGGAAGCCCCTACGAGCAGTACTTC.

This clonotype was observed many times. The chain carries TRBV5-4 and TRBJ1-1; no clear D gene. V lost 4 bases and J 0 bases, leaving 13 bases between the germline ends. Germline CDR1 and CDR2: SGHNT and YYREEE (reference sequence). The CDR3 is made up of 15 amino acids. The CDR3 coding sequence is TGTGCCAGCAGCGTCACTCAGATCATGAACACTGAAGCTTTCTTT. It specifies CASSVTQIMNTEAFF. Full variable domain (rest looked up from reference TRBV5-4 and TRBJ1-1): ETGVTQSPTHLIKTRGQQVTLRCSSQSGHNTVSWYQQALGQGPQFIFQYYREEENGRGNFPPRFSGLQFPNYSSELNVNALELDDSALYLCASSVTQIMNTEAFFGQGTRLTVV.

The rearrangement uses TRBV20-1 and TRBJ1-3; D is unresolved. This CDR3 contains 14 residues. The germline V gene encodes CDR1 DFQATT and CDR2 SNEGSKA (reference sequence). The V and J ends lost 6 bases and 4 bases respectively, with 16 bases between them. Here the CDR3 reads CSARESGYGNTIYF. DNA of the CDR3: TGCAGTGCCCGCGAGTCGGGGTACGGAAACACCATATATTTT.

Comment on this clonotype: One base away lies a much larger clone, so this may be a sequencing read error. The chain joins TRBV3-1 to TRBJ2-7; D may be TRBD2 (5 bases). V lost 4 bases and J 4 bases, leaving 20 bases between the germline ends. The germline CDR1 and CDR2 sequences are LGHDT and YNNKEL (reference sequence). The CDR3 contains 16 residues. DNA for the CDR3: TGTGCCAGCAGCCGTCCTATTGGCGGGTTTGGGTACGAGCAGTACTTC. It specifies CASSRPIGGFGYEQYF.

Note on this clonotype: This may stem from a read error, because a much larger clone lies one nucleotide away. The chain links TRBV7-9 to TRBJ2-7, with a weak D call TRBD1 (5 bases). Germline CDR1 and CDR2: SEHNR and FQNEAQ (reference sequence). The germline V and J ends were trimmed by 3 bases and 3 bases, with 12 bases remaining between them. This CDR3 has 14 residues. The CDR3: CASSFSRGGYEQYF. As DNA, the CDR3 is TGTGCCAGCAGCTTCAGTAGGGGCGGCTACGAGCAGTACTTC. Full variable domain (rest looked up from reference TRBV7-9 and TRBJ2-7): DTGVSQNPRHKITKRGQNVTFRCDPISEHNRLYWYRQTLGQGPEFLTYFQNEAQLEKSRLLSDRFSAERPKGSFSTLEIQRTEQGDSAMYLCASSFSRGGYEQYFGPGTRLTVT.

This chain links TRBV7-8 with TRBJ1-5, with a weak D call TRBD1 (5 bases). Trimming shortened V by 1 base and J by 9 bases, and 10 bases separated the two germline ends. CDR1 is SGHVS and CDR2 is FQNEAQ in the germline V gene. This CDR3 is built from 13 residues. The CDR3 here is CASSLGGDPPQHF. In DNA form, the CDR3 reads TGTGCCAGCAGCTTAGGGGGGGACCCGCCCCAGCATTTT.

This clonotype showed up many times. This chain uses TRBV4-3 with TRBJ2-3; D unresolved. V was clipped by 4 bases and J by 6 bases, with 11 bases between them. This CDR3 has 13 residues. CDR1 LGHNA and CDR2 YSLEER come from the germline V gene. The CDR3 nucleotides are TGCGCCAGCAGCCCCTTAGCCGCTGATACGCAGTATTTT. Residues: CASSPLAADTQYF.